The 10 T cell receptor beta chains below come from one sample, sequenced in a study of T cells in Graves' hyperthyroidism and ophthalmopathy. Researchers amplified the TCR beta CDR3 regions from RNA transcripts. An initial round of RT-PCR targeting the TCR CDR3 relied on the HTBI primer set. TCRdb reanalysed the multiplex PCR reads using MiXCR and keeps one entry per CDR3 protein. The sample consists of 650,000 to 700,000 distinct CDR3 sequences, about 18% of them appearing once. The sample consisted of blood. Receptors were obtained from a middle-aged man with Graves' hyperthyroidism.

There are a few counts of this clonotype. The chain joins TRBV27 to TRBJ2-7; a possible D gene is TRBD1 (6 bases). CDR1 is MNHEY, CDR2 SMNVEV, per germline (reference sequence). CDR3 size: 14 residues. Trimming took off 10 bases at V and 3 bases at J, with 19 bases between the two ends. The CDR3 loop is CATRDGQKIYEQYF. As DNA, the CDR3 is TGTGCCACCCGAGATGGACAGAAGATCTACGAGCAGTACTTC.

The chain uses TRBV29-1 and TRBJ2-3; TRBD2 agrees at 7 bases. V was clipped by 2 bases and J by 2 bases; unmatched bases: 4. CDR3 length equals 14 residues. CDR1 SQVTM and CDR2 ANQGSEA come from the germline V gene. Here the CDR3 reads CSVERAGNTDTQYF. Here the CDR3 DNA reads TGCAGCGTTGAAAGAGCGGGAAACACAGATACGCAGTATTTT.

This clonotype was observed a few times. The chain carries TRBV20-1 and TRBJ1-1, with D possibly TRBD1 on 5 matching bases. The germline CDR1 and CDR2 sequences are DFQATT and SNEGSKA (reference sequence). Trimming took off 5 bases at V and 1 base at J, with 17 bases between the two ends. CDR3 length: 15 residues. This chain's CDR3 is CSASHGGGPNTEAFF. CDR3 bases: TGCAGTGCTTCCCATGGGGGAGGGCCGAACACTGAAGCTTTCTTT.

This clonotype has only a few counts. CDR3 amino acids: CASSPTPEWEETQYF. CDR3 sequence (DNA): TGTGCCAGCAGTCCGACCCCTGAGTGGGAAGAGACCCAGTACTTC. V is TRBV7-6 and J is TRBJ2-5; D unresolved. The V end lost 6 bases, the J end lost 3 bases, and 17 bases lay between the germline ends. The CDR3 consists of 15 residues. CDR1 and CDR2 (germline): SGHVS, FNYEAQ.

This clonotype came up a few times. The chain has TRBV19 and TRBJ2-7; D may be TRBD1 (5 bases). Germline V CDR1 and CDR2: LNHDA, SQIVND (reference sequence). The V end lost 6 bases, the J end lost 5 bases, and 14 bases lay between the germline ends. The CDR3 runs 13 residues. CDR3 region: CASSIRGKHEQYF. CDR3 DNA: TGTGCCAGTAGCATTAGGGGAAAGCACGAGCAGTACTTC.

A few counts support this clonotype. The rearrangement joins TRBV14 to TRBJ2-5, with 7 bases that match TRBD1. Trimming cost V 3 bases and J 10 bases; bases outside gene matches: 5. Germline V gene data show CDR1 as SGHDN and CDR2 as FVKESK. The CDR3 consists of 12 residues. The CDR3, as DNA: TGTGCCAGCAGCCAGCTCCGGGACAGCCAGTACTTC. Its translation is CASSQLRDSQYF.

This clonotype came up many times. The chain carries TRBV6-1 and TRBJ1-1; D not certain. Looked up from germline, CDR1 is MNHNS and CDR2 is SASEGT. With 5 bases removed from V and 0 bases from J, the gap between germline ends came to 13 bases. This CDR3 contains 15 residues. CDR3 residues: CASSYGSTMNTEAFF. The CDR3 DNA reads TGTGCCAGCAGTTATGGGTCTACCATGAACACTGAAGCTTTCTTT.

A few counts support this clonotype. This chain uses TRBV30 with TRBJ2-2; weak D call: TRBD2 (5 bases). The CDR3 runs to 13 residues. Trimming left V 4 bases short and J 3 bases short, with 9 bases between. Per the germline V gene, CDR1 is GTSNPN and CDR2 is SVGIG (reference sequence). The CDR3 sequence: CAWTMRDTGELFF. The CDR3 nucleotides are TGTGCCTGGACGATGAGGGACACCGGGGAGCTGTTTTTT.

This clonotype was detected many times. The chain joins TRBV7-3 to TRBJ2-2; 10 bases map to TRBD1. Germline CDR1 is SGHTA and CDR2 is FQGTGA. This CDR3 is 14 amino acids long. The junction had 4 bases not matched to a gene; V was cut back by 5 bases and J by 7 bases. CDR3 in DNA: TGTGCCAGCAGCAGACAGGGGGCGATCGGGGAGCTGTTTTTT. It encodes CASSRQGAIGELFF.

This chain uses TRBV18 with TRBJ1-1; no reliable D call. This CDR3 spans 14 amino acids. Looked up from germline, CDR1 is KGHSH and CDR2 is LQKENI. V lost 0 bases and J lost 1, with 6 bases in between. CDR3 in DNA: TGTGCCAGCTCACCACCGAGCAGGAACACTGAAGCTTTCTTT. Translated: CASSPPSRNTEAFF.